These 6 T cell receptor beta chains came from one sample sequenced in a study of blood T cell repertoires in COVID-19. Sequencing used immunoSEQ multiplex PCR; TCRdb keeps in-frame clones, though not all of them. The sample has some 170,000 clones, roughly 87% seen once; the top ten hold 0.95% to 1.5%. The sample comprised PBMCs or T cells enriched from blood (not recorded which). Every receptor here comes from a human donor with acute COVID-19. The donor label of this sample is uncertain.

The gene calls are TRBV15 and TRBJ2-3, with a tentative D call TRBD1 (6 bases). V lost 2 bases, J lost 4 bases, and 10 bases lay in between. The CDR3 has 14 amino acids. The V gene's germline CDR1 is LNHNV and CDR2 YYDKDF (reference sequence). CDR3 DNA sequence: TGTGCCACCAGCAGAAACAGGGTATCAGATACGCAGTATTTT. This translates into CATSRNRVSDTQYF.

The rearrangement links TRBV3-1 (or the pseudogene TRBV3-2) to TRBJ2-6, with TRBD1 identical over 12 bases. With 4 bases clipped from V and 2 bases from J, the junction kept 3 bases outside the gene matches. In germline, CDR1 is LGHDT, CDR2 YNNKEL (reference sequence). This CDR3 comprises 17 residues. CDR3 bases: TGTGCCAGCAGCCGGGGGACAGGGGGCCCTGGGGCCAACGTCCTGACTTTC. It is translated as CASSRGTGGPGANVLTF.

The sample holds a few counts of this clone. The chain has TRBV6-5 and TRBJ1-1, with unresolved D. The CDR3 runs to 14 residues. Trimming stripped 6 bases from V and 0 bases from J, with 11 bases between. Germline V lookup: CDR1 MNHEY, CDR2 SVGAGI. The CDR3 DNA is TGTGCCAGCAGCGAGGTGGCAATGAACACTGAAGCTTTCTTT. Translation: CASSEVAMNTEAFF.

V usage is TRBV10-3 and J usage is TRBJ1-2; 11 bases map to TRBD1. The CDR3 has 15 residues. The V gene's germline CDR1 is ENHRY and CDR2 SYGVKD. The J segment lost 7 bases and the V segment lost 6 bases, leaving 10 bases of the junction unmatched. Here the CDR3 reads CAISAGQGAGGGYTF. The CDR3, as DNA: TGTGCCATCAGCGCCGGACAGGGGGCTGGTGGTGGCTACACCTTC.

The chain is built from TRBV30 and TRBJ2-4, with D maybe TRBD1 (5 bases). The germline V gene encodes CDR1 GTSNPN and CDR2 SVGIG (reference sequence). Trimming stripped 0 bases from V and 0 bases from J, with 9 bases between. There are 15 residues in the CDR3. Here the CDR3 DNA reads TGTGCCTGGAGTGTAGGGGCGGTAGCCAAAAACATTCAGTACTTC. Protein: CAWSVGAVAKNIQYF.

This clone came up once. The chain couples TRBV19 to TRBJ1-2, with TRBD1 identical over 8 bases. The CDR3 runs to 14 residues. Germline lookup yields CDR1 LNHDA and CDR2 SQIVND (reference sequence). V was clipped by 5 bases and J by 0 bases; unmatched bases: 2. The CDR3 is CASSEQGANYGYTF. CDR3 DNA: TGTGCCAGTAGTGAACAGGGGGCTAACTATGGCTACACCTTC. Together with reference TRBV19 and TRBJ1-2, the CDR3 gives the full variable domain: DGGITQSPKYLFRKEGQNVTLSCEQNLNHDAMYWYRQDPGQGLRLIYYSQIVNDFQKGDIAEGYSVSREKKESFPLTVTSAQKNPTAFYLCASSEQGANYGYTFGSGTRLTVV.